A single sample gave rise to the 12 T cell receptor beta chains below, sequenced in a study of CD8+ T cells in alopecia areata (dated by TCRdb to between 2018 and 2020). Receptor libraries were prepared by the immunoSEQ multiplex PCR assay. RNA was extracted from all samples and reverse transcribed into cDNA as template for TCR sequencing. TCRdb took this table from immuneACCESS and kept in-frame rearrangements with V and J called. Such tables lack part of the clones; where checked against another copy, unresolved V genes explain under half of the gap, and the rest is unexplained. This sample is represented by 65,000 to 95,000 clones; 51% of them were singletons. The ten largest clones take up roughly 5.6% of the sample. The sequencing sample was made of NKG2D-high CD8+ T cells sorted from blood. In the paper's terms, the cell subset or site label means: sorted CD8+ NKG2D-high blood T cells. The receptors here all came from a human donor with alopecia areata.

The V and J genes are TRBV7-9 and TRBJ1-1, with D possibly matching TRBD1 (6 bases). The germline V and J ends were trimmed by 0 bases and 9 bases, with 14 bases remaining between them. This CDR3 is built from 14 residues. Germline V gives CDR1 SEHNR, CDR2 FQNEAQ (reference sequence). Written as DNA, the CDR3 is TGTGCCAGCAGCTTAGCGAACAGGGAGGAGAAAGCTTTCTTT. Amino acids: CASSLANREEKAFF. Using reference TRBV7-9 and TRBJ1-1 for the parts outside the CDR3, the full variable domain is DTGVSQNPRHKITKRGQNVTFRCDPISEHNRLYWYRQTLGQGPEFLTYFQNEAQLEKSRLLSDRFSAERPKGSFSTLEIQRTEQGDSAMYLCASSLANREEKAFFGQGTRLTVV.

The chain couples TRBV4-1 to TRBJ1-5; D is unresolved. The germline CDR1 and CDR2 sequences are MGHRA and YSYEKL. The CDR3 runs 13 residues. V was cut by 0 bases and J by 6 bases, with 6 bases left in between. The CDR3 region is CASSQDASQPQHF. DNA of the CDR3: TGCGCCAGCAGCCAAGATGCCAGTCAGCCCCAGCATTTT.

This sequence joins TRBV29-1 and TRBJ2-7, with 9 nucleotides matching TRBD1. The CDR3 runs 13 residues. Germline CDR1 SQVTM, CDR2 ANQGSEA. Unmatched junction bases numbered 3, after V lost 3 bases and J lost 3 bases. The CDR3 is CSVDPGQGYEQYF. CDR3 DNA sequence: TGCAGCGTTGACCCGGGACAGGGCTACGAGCAGTACTTC.

This chain connects TRBV7-9 to TRBJ2-7, with TRBD1 matching 7 bases. CDR3 length: 15 residues. V gave up 2 bases and J gave up 0 bases; unmatched junction bases: 4. Germline CDR1 and CDR2: SEHNR and FQNEAQ (reference sequence). CDR3 amino acids: CASSLLTGPSYEQYF. As DNA, the CDR3 is TGTGCCAGCAGCTTATTGACAGGGCCCTCCTACGAGCAGTACTTC.

The CDR3, as DNA: TGTGCCAGCAGCGTCGGACTATCGGCCTACGAGCAGTACTTC. Translation: CASSVGLSAYEQYF. This sequence joins TRBV7-2 and TRBJ2-7; D might be TRBD2 (6 bases). The CDR3 sequence is 14 residues long. The germline gives CDR1 SGHTA, CDR2 FQGNSA. The V and J ends lost 5 bases and 2 bases respectively, with 13 bases between them.

This sequence joins TRBV29-1 and TRBJ1-1, with D unresolved. The V end was cut by 7 bases, the J end by 0 bases, with 6 bases between. The CDR3 runs to 11 residues. Germline-derived CDR1 and CDR2 are SQVTM and ANQGSEA. In DNA form, the CDR3 reads TGCAGCGCTTACTTGAACACTGAAGCTTTCTTT. It is translated as CSAYLNTEAFF.

The chain joins TRBV6-1 to TRBJ2-1, with 11 bases that match TRBD2. CDR1 MNHNS and CDR2 SASEGT come from the germline V gene. The CDR3 has 17 amino acids. Trimming cost V 2 bases and J 3 bases; bases outside gene matches: 6. CDR3: CASSESVAGGDYNEQFF. CDR3 DNA sequence: TGTGCCAGCAGTGAATCTGTAGCGGGAGGGGACTACAATGAGCAGTTCTTC.

The J gene is TRBJ2-2, the V gene TRBV4-1; TRBD2 matches 8 bases. Germline V lookup: CDR1 MGHRA, CDR2 YSYEKL. J gave up 10 bases and V 5 bases, and 3 bases lay outside the gene matches. This CDR3 has 12 amino acids. CDR3 in amino acids: CASSFSGMELFF. In nucleotides, the CDR3 is TGCGCCAGCAGCTTTAGCGGGATGGAGCTGTTTTTT.

This clone has a handful of counts. The chain recombines TRBV2 with TRBJ2-4; TRBD1 might be the D (6 bases). V dropped 4 bases and J dropped 8 bases, with 12 bases sitting between them. The CDR3 has 13 residues. From germline, CDR1 is SNHLY and CDR2 FYNNEI. The CDR3 region has the DNA TGTGCCAGCAGTGCGACAGGAGAGTACATTCAGTACTTC. It yields the protein CASSATGEYIQYF.

The chain couples TRBV30 to TRBJ2-7; D perhaps matches TRBD2 (5 bases). V was trimmed by 3 bases and J by 0 bases, leaving 12 bases between them. The V gene's germline CDR1 is GTSNPN and CDR2 SVGIG (reference sequence). The CDR3 runs to 14 residues. As DNA, the CDR3 is TGTGCCTGGAGCCCTCGGGGAAGCTCCTACGAGCAGTACTTC. Protein: CAWSPRGSSYEQYF.

The DNA of the CDR3 is TGTGCCAGCAGCGTCTTTGTGTGGCGGGACCCTGAAGCTTTCTTT. Its protein is CASSVFVWRDPEAFF. The V gene is TRBV7-9, the J gene TRBJ1-1; a weak D match, TRBD1 (5 bases). Trimming removed 5 bases from V and 6 bases from J, with 19 bases in between. The CDR3 loop spans 15 amino acids. Germline V gene sequence: CDR1 SEHNR, CDR2 FQNEAQ (reference sequence).

The V and J genes are TRBV29-1 and TRBJ2-7; D gene unclear. Germline CDR1 reads SQVTM; CDR2 reads ANQGSEA. Trimming removed 4 bases at V and 4 bases at J, with 14 bases between. The CDR3 loop spans 13 amino acids. The CDR3 is CSVVYRFSYEQYF. CDR3 DNA sequence: TGCAGCGTTGTCTATAGATTCTCGTACGAGCAGTACTTC.